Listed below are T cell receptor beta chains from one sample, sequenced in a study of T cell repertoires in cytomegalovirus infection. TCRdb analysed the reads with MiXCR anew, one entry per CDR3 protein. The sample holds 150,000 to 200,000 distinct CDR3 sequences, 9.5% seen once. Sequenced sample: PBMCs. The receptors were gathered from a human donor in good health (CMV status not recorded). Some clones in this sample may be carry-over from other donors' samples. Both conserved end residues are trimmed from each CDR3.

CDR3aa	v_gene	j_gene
ASKDINYGYT	TRBV19	TRBJ1-2
ASSLENGYEQY	TRBV7-9	TRBJ2-7
ASSHGGRSGNQPQH	TRBV27	TRBJ1-5
ASSPESLNEKLF	TRBV6-1	TRBJ1-4
ASKIGQLDTGELF	TRBV28	TRBJ2-2
SAGGQGMNTEAF	TRBV20-1	TRBJ1-1
ASSPKTSGVGNEQF	TRBV9	TRBJ2-1
SVVGQLNTEAF	TRBV29-1	TRBJ1-1
ASSYNRPNNQPQH	TRBV6-2/TRBV6-3	TRBJ1-5
ASSNRQGSYEQY	TRBV7-2	TRBJ2-7
ASSPRTEANVLT	TRBV19	TRBJ2-6
ASSLRGEDTQY	TRBV7-9	TRBJ2-3
SARGLAEINEQF	TRBV20-1	TRBJ2-1
SVEDHRRNYGYT	TRBV29-1	TRBJ1-2
ASSYDRVNEKLF	TRBV6-6	TRBJ1-4
ASSLDYHYNSPLH	TRBV7-2	TRBJ1-6
AISEQGPDYEQY	TRBV10-3	TRBJ2-7
ASSESGTVNQPQH	TRBV6-2/TRBV6-3	TRBJ1-5
AWSVLAFEQY	TRBV30	TRBJ2-7
ASSYIGFYEQY	TRBV6-2/TRBV6-3	TRBJ2-7
ASSSRDRGLYGYT	TRBV7-2	TRBJ1-2
SASRDKSAGAV	TRBV20-1	TRBJ2-1
SVRDRGEKLF	TRBV29-1	TRBJ1-4
ASSRDRATYEQY	TRBV6-2/TRBV6-3	TRBJ2-7
ASSLVAGGTNQPQH	TRBV28	TRBJ1-5
ASTPGRDQPQH	TRBV27	TRBJ1-5
ASSKERNSYNEQF	TRBV19	TRBJ2-1
ASSLASGRYNEQF	TRBV7-2	TRBJ2-1
ASSQDLWTAGEKLF	TRBV4-3	TRBJ1-4
ASSFPFDSTEAF	TRBV28	TRBJ1-1
ASTLDRGELF	TRBV12-3/TRBV12-4	TRBJ2-2
SASRDRDENTIY	TRBV20-1	TRBJ1-3
SAREPSSNIQY	TRBV20-1	TRBJ2-4
ASSLGSAQRYQETQY	TRBV7-9	TRBJ2-5
ASTMGANTEAF	TRBV2	TRBJ1-1
SASDYGETQY	TRBV20-1	TRBJ2-5
SARTAIGAEKLF	TRBV20-1	TRBJ1-4
ASSLVALGAGFGNTIY	TRBV7-2	TRBJ1-3
ASSLVHTDTQY	TRBV7-2	TRBJ2-3
ASSHRLAGGNEQF	TRBV12-3/TRBV12-4	TRBJ2-1
ASSTGVAGGSQGEQY	TRBV5-1	TRBJ2-7
ASSLFTGFTDTQY	TRBV11-2	TRBJ2-3
ASSQEPLRTGVPYEQY	TRBV4-3	TRBJ2-7
ASSRPGQGAPYEQY	TRBV6-2/TRBV6-3	TRBJ2-7
ASSPPGTGVGTEAF	TRBV18	TRBJ1-1
ASSQSISGGTGELF	TRBV4-1	TRBJ2-2
ASSYGQDSYNEQF	TRBV6-6	TRBJ2-1
SVGGLTPRGTEAF	TRBV20-1	TRBJ1-1
ASSPRSGRSNEQF	TRBV27	TRBJ2-1
ASSLIAGSSYEQY	TRBV5-1	TRBJ2-7
ASVQAGNEQF	TRBV7-2	TRBJ2-1
ASSYWTGGNTEAF	TRBV7-2	TRBJ1-1